This T cell receptor (beta chain) was found in a study of blood T cell repertoires in COVID-19. Across the study: Sample material is recorded as cDNA or gDNA derived from T cells, B-cell-depleted T cells, or PBMCs.

V dropped 6 bases and J dropped 10 bases, with 10 bases sitting between them. Germline V gene lookup returns CDR1 MDHEN and CDR2 SYDVKM. The length of the CDR3 is 11 residues. Authors' processing steps: How many nucleated cells were present was estimated from reference gene primer amplification. The method was immunoSEQ multiplex PCR; TCRdb's version includes in-frame clones alone and lacks a portion of them. V, J and clone size are those of that table, while D and trimming were read from the DNA. The repertoire holds around 42,000 clones, with over 75% as singletons. The rearrangement joins TRBV28 to TRBJ2-1; D remains unclear. This clonotype was obtained from a human donor in a cohort sampled during active COVID-19. The sample comprised peripheral blood. The CDR3 here is CASRENWEQFF. The CDR3 region has the DNA TGTGCCAGCAGAGAGAATTGGGAGCAGTTCTTC.